This T cell receptor beta chain stems from a study of CXCR3-negative and CXCR3-positive naive CD8 T cells. Preparation of TRB cDNA libraries relied on 5' RACE carrying UMI labels. With the 5' RACE reads reprocessed, TCRdb shows one record per CDR3 protein and no DNA. The sample table includes 40,000 to 45,000 distinct CDR3 sequences. Germline loops: CDR1 SEHNR, CDR2 FQNEAQ (reference sequence). The length of the CDR3 is 17 residues. The V and J genes are TRBV7-9 and TRBJ2-3. The sample comprised naive CXCR3- CD8+ T cells from blood. This sample's subset: CD45RO-CCR7+CD27+CD95- naive CD8+ T cells lacking CXCR3 (TNR3-). This TCR derives from a human donor in good health. Some clones in this sample may be carry-over from other donors' samples. CDR3 region: CASSLFPAVTSTDTQYF. Full variable domain (outside the CDR3, taken from reference TRBV7-9 and TRBJ2-3): DTGVSQNPRHKITKRGQNVTFRCDPISEHNRLYWYRQTLGQGPEFLTYFQNEAQLEKSRLLSDRFSAERPKGSFSTLEIQRTEQGDSAMYLCASSLFPAVTSTDTQYFGPGTRLTVL.